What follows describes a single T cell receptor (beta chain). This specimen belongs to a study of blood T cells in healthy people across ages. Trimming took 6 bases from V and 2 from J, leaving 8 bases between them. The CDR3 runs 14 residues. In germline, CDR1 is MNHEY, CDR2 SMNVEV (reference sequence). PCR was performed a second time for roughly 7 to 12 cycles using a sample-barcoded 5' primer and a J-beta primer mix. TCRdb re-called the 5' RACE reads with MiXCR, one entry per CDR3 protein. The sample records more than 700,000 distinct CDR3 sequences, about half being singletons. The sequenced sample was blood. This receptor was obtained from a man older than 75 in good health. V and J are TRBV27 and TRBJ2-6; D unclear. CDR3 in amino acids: CASSSIPGANVLTF. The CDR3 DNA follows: TGTGCCAGCAGCTCTATACCTGGGGCCAACGTCCTGACTTTC.